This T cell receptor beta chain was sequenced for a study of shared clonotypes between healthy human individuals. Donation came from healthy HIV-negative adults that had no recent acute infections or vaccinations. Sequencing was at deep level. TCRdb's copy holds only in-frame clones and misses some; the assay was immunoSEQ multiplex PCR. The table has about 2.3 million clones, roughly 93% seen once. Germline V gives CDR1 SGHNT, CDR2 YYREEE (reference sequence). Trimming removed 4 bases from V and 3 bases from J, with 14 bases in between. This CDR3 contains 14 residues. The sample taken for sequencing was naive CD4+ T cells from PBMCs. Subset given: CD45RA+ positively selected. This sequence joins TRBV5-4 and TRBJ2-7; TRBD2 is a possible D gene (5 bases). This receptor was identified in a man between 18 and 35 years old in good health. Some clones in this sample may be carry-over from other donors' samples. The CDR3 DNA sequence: TGTGCCAGCAGCCCGGACTGGAGTGGCTACGAGCAGTACTTC. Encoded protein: CASSPDWSGYEQYF. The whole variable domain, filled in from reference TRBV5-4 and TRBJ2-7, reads ETGVTQSPTHLIKTRGQQVTLRCSSQSGHNTVSWYQQALGQGPQFIFQYYREEENGRGNFPPRFSGLQFPNYSSELNVNALELDDSALYLCASSPDWSGYEQYFGPGTRLTVT.